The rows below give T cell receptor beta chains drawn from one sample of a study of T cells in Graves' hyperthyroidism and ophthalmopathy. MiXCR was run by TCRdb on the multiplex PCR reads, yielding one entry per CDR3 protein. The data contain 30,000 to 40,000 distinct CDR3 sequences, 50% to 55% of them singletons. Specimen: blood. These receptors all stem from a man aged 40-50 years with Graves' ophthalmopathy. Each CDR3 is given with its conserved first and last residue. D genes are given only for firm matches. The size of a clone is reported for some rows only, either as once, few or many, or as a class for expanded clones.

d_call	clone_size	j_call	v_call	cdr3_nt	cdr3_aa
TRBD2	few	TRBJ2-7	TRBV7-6	TGTGCCATCATACTAGCGGGACTGTACGAGCAGTACTTC	CAIILAGLYEQYF
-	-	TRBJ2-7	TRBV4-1	TGCGCCAGCAGCCAAGATCATCCGCGAACTACCTACGAGCAGTACTTC	CASSQDHPRTTYEQYF
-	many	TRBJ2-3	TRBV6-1	TGTGCCACTGGGGGGGGGCCGAGCACAGATACGCAGTATTTT	CATGGGPSTDTQYF
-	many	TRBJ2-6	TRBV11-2	TGTGCCAGCAGTCTGGACAGCACTGGGGCCAACGTCCTGACTTTC	CASSLDSTGANVLTF
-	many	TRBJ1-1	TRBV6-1	TGTGCCAGCAGGGGCACTGAAGCTTTCTTT	CASRGTEAFF
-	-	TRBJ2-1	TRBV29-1	TGCGGCGTTGTGGACAACACCTACAATGAGCAGTTCTTC	CGVVDNTYNEQFF
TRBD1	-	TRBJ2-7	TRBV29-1	TGCAGCGACAGGGGGGACGAGCAGTACTTC	CSDRGDEQYF
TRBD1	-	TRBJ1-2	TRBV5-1	TGCGCCAGCAGCTCGGACAGGACAGCGTATGGCTACACCTTC	CASSSDRTAYGYTF
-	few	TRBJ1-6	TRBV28	TGTGCCAGCAGTTCTCCGGGGGTTTCACCCCTCCACTTT	CASSSPGVSPLHF
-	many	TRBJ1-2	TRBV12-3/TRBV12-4	TGTGCCAGCACCCTACAGGCCCAAGTTCCCCATGGCTACACCTTC	CASTLQAQVPHGYTF
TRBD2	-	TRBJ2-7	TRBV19	TGTGCCAGTAGTTTTCTTCTAGCGGGGGGTGCCTACGAGCAGTACTTC	CASSFLLAGGAYEQYF
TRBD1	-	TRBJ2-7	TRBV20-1	TGCAGTGCTAGGGGACCGGGACAGGGAGATAATGGCGAGCAGTACTTC	CSARGPGQGDNGEQYF
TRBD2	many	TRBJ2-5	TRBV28	TGTGCCAGCAGCACTAGCGGCGGGGGAAAGACCCAGTACTTC	CASSTSGGGKTQYF
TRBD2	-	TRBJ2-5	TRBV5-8	TGTGCCAGCAGCTCATCGGGGGGGGATAGTCAAGAGACCCAGTACTTC	CASSSSGGDSQETQYF
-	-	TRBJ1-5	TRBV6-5	TGTGCCATCAGTGAGTCGAGCCTAGCTAGCGAGCAGCCCCAGCATTTT	CAISESSLASEQPQHF
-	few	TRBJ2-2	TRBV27	TGTGCCAGCAGTCTTGGACGGACTATTCCTAACACCGGGGAGCTGTTTTTT	CASSLGRTIPNTGELFF
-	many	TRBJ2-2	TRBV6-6	TGTGCCAGCGTTTTGGGGGGGCCCACCGGGGAGCTGTTTTTT	CASVLGGPTGELFF
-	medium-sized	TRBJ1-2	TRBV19	TGTGCCAGTACTCGGGGGAGCGGCTACACCTTC	CASTRGSGYTF
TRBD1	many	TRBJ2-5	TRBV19	TGTGCCAGTAGTGCCGGACAGGGGAATTGGGAGACCCAGTACTTC	CASSAGQGNWETQYF
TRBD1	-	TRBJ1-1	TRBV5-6	TGTGCCAGCAGCCCACCGGGACAGGCCCTTGAAGCTTTCTTT	CASSPPGQALEAFF
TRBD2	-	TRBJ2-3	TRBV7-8	TGTGCCAGCAGCTTAGGTCTAGCGGGGGGGTTCAATGAGCAGTATTTT	CASSLGLAGGFNEQYF
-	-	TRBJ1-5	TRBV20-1	TGCAGTGCTAGCCCGCTAGCGGGAGGACAGCCCCAGCATTTT	CSASPLAGGQPQHF
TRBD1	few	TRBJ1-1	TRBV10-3	TGTGCCATCAGAGGACAGGGGCGATTGAACACTGAAGCTTTCTTT	CAIRGQGRLNTEAFF
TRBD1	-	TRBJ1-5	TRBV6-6	TGTGCCAGCACTAGTAAGGGCGGTGACAGGGTCGAGCAGCCCCAGCATTTT	CASTSKGGDRVEQPQHF
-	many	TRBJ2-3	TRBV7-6	TGTGCCAGCAGGACCGGGACTGGCGGCTTTTCTAGCACAGATACGCAGTATTTT	CASRTGTGGFSSTDTQYF
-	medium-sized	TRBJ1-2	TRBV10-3	TGTGCCACGACGGTCGAGCCGATGGGGGGCTACACCTTC	CATTVEPMGGYTF
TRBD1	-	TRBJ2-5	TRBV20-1	TGCAGTGCCGAAGGGGGCGTCAAGACCCAGTACTTC	CSAEGGVKTQYF
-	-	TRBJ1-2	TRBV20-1	TGCAGTGCCACCACCTCAGGGGGCTACACCTTC	CSATTSGGYTF
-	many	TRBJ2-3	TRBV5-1	TGCGCCAGCAGTCGCGGGTCCGCAGATACGCAGTATTTT	CASSRGSADTQYF
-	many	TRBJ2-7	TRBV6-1	TGTGCCAGCATCCCCCATGGGGGGCAGGAGAAGCAGTACTTC	CASIPHGGQEKQYF
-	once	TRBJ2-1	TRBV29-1	TGCAGCTTGGCGGCTAGCCAGTCGGATGAGCAGTTCTTC	CSLAASQSDEQFF
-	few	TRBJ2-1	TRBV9	TGTGCCAGCAGCTCCCAGGGGAGGGCCATGAAGCTCAATGAGCAGTTCTTC	CASSSQGRAMKLNEQFF
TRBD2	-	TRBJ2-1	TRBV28	TGTGCCTGCAGTCCAAGCGGGAGGGACTACAATGAGCAGTTCTTC	CACSPSGRDYNEQFF
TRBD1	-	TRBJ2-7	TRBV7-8	TGTGCCAGCAGCTTAAGACAGGGGGTTGGCTACGAGCAGTACTTC	CASSLRQGVGYEQYF
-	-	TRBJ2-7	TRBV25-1	TGTGCCAGCAGTCGCAGGGGGGACGAGCAGTACTTC	CASSRRGDEQYF
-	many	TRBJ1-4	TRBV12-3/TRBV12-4	TGTGCCAGCAGTCCTCTCGGGAGCACATCAAATGAAAAACTGTTTTTT	CASSPLGSTSNEKLFF
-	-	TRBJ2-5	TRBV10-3	TGTGCCATCAGTGAGACCCAGTACTTC	CAISETQYF
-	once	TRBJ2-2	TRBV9	TGTGCCAGCAGCGTAGACCCGAGCTGGGGCGGGGAGCTGTTTTTT	CASSVDPSWGGELFF
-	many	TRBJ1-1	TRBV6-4	TGTGCCAGCAGTGCAGGGGCGAACACTGAAGCTTTCTTT	CASSAGANTEAFF
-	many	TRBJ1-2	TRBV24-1	TGTGCCACCAGTGATTTTGATGGGCGCGAAAACTATGGCTACACCTTC	CATSDFDGRENYGYTF
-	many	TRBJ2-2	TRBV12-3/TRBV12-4	TGTGCCAGCAGTTTAGGAGAGACCGGGGAGCTGTTTTTT	CASSLGETGELFF
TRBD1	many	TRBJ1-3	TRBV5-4	TGTGCCAGCAGCCCGGCCGGGACAGGGGGCTTAACTGGAAACACCATATATTTT	CASSPAGTGGLTGNTIYF
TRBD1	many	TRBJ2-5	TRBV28	TGTGCCAGCACCGACAGGGGGCGGGGGGAGACCCAGTACTTC	CASTDRGRGETQYF
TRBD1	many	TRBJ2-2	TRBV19	TGTGCCAGTAGTTTAGCAGGGGGCGCGAGGCGTTACACCGGGGAGCTGTTTTTT	CASSLAGGARRYTGELFF
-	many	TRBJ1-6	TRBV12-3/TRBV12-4	TGTGCCAGCAGTCCCGTTCTTATGAGCAGGTTCTATAATTCACCCCTCCACTTT	CASSPVLMSRFYNSPLHF
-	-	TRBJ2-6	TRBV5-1	TGCGCCAGCAGCCCACGGACAGGGGCCAACGTCCTGACTTTC	CASSPRTGANVLTF
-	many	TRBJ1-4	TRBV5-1	TGCGCCAGCAGCTTGGAAGGACAGTCTAATGAAAAACTGTTTTTT	CASSLEGQSNEKLFF
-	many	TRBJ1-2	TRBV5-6	TGTGCCAGCAGCCATGGGGGAGGCTATGGCTACACCTTC	CASSHGGGYGYTF
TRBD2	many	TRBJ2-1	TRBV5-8	TGTGCCAGCAGCAGAACTAGCGGGGGGTGGAATGAGCAGTTCTTC	CASSRTSGGWNEQFF
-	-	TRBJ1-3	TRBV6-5	TGTGCCAGCAGACAAGGCGACACCATATATTTT	CASRQGDTIYF
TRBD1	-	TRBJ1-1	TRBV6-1	TGTGCCAACCGGGACAGGGGAAGGCCTGAAGCTTTCTTT	CANRDRGRPEAFF
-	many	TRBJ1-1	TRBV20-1	TGCAGTGCCCGGGACCCCGGGGAAGCTTTCTTT	CSARDPGEAFF
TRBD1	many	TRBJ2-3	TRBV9	TGTGCCAGCAGCCGGATGGACAGGGGCTCTAGAGATACGCAGTATTTT	CASSRMDRGSRDTQYF
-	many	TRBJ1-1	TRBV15	TGTGCCACCAGCAGAGATCTGGGCGCTGAAGCTTTCTTT	CATSRDLGAEAFF